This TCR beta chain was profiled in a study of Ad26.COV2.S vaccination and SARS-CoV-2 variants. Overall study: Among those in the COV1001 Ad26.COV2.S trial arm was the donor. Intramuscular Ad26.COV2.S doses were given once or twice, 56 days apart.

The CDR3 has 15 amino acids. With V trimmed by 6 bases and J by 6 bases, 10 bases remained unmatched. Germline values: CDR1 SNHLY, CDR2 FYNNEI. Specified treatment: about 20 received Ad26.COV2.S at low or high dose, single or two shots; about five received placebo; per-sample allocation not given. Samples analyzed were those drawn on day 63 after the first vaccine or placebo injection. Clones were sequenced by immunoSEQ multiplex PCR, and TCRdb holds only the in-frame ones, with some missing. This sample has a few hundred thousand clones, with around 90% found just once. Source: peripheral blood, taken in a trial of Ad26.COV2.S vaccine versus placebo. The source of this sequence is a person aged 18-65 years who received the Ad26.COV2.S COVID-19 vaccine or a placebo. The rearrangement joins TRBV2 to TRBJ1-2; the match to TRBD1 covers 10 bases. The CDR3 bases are TGTGCCAGCAGGGCGAAGGTGACAGGGGGCGATGGCTACACCTTC. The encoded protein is CASRAKVTGGDGYTF.